These 23 T cell receptor beta chains were sequenced from one sample in a study of cytomegalovirus exposure and HLA in healthy donors. Profiled with immunoSEQ multiplex PCR; TCRdb holds only in-frame clones, not every one. The sample has about 110,000 clones, more than 90% seen once. Sequences were obtained from PBMCs. The origin of the receptors is a woman aged 18 to 35 in good health and CMV-seronegative.

This sequence joins TRBV19 and TRBJ1-3, with TRBD1 as a possible D gene (5 bases). CDR1 is LNHDA, CDR2 SQIVND, per germline (reference sequence). Trimming left V 0 bases short and J 2 bases short, with 8 bases between. The CDR3 is 15 residues long. The DNA of the CDR3 is TGTGCCAGTAGTATAGAAGGGGCGACTGGAAACACCATATATTTT. Its protein product is CASSIEGATGNTIYF.

The CDR3 region is CASSPQTGGTEAFF. CDR3 coding DNA: TGTGCCAGCTCACCCCAGACAGGGGGCACTGAAGCTTTCTTT. V is TRBV18 and J is TRBJ1-1; 9 bases agree with TRBD1. CDR3 length: 14 amino acids. Per the germline V gene, CDR1 is KGHSH and CDR2 is LQKENI. V was clipped by 3 bases and J by 4 bases; unmatched bases: 3.

This chain connects TRBV6-1 to TRBJ2-2; TRBD2 matches at 7 bases. Germline lookup yields CDR1 MNHNS and CDR2 SASEGT. V shed 2 bases and J 3 bases; nucleotides not matched to a gene: 3. The CDR3 consists of 15 residues. CDR3 amino acids: CASSEWGGDTGELFF. The CDR3 DNA reads as TGTGCCAGCAGTGAATGGGGGGGTGACACCGGGGAGCTGTTTTTT.

The chain has TRBV7-2 and TRBJ1-5, with TRBD1 identical over 7 bases. Germline assignment: CDR1 SGHTA and CDR2 FQGNSA. The V and J ends lost 5 bases and 6 bases, in that order; junction bases with no gene match: 4. The CDR3 loop spans 13 amino acids. CDR3 nucleotide sequence: TGTGCCAGCAGCCGACAGGGTAGTCAGCCCCAGCATTTT. This sequence encodes CASSRQGSQPQHF.

The genes are TRBV19 and TRBJ1-1, with no clear D. Germline assignment: CDR1 LNHDA and CDR2 SQIVND (reference sequence). Between the trimmed V and J ends, which lost 4 bases and 3 bases, there was a span of 15 bases. CDR3 size: 15 residues. The CDR3 reads CASSTSPWGDTEAFF. The CDR3 coding sequence is TGTGCCAGTAGTACGTCGCCTTGGGGAGACACTGAAGCTTTCTTT.

The chain is built from TRBV11-2 and TRBJ2-5; D unresolved. V lost 1 base and J 4 bases, leaving 13 bases between the germline ends. This CDR3 has 15 amino acids. Germline V gene lookup returns CDR1 SGHAT and CDR2 FQNNGV. Written as DNA, the CDR3 is TGTGCCAGCAGCTTAGTAGGCGGCAGTGTAGAGACCCAGTACTTC. Translation gives CASSLVGGSVETQYF.

The chain joins TRBV5-1 to TRBJ1-1; 7 bases line up with TRBD1. This CDR3 spans 14 amino acids. V gave up 2 bases and J gave up 5 bases; unmatched junction bases: 6. Looked up from germline, CDR1 is SGHRS and CDR2 is YFSETQ. CDR3 amino acids: CASSLQGLWTEAFF. The CDR3 DNA is TGCGCCAGCAGCTTACAGGGGCTGTGGACTGAAGCTTTCTTT.

With respect to this clone: The junction does not match germline at one end; this may be a read error. The sample holds other DNA sequences that translate to the same CDR3. The V and J genes are TRBV7-8 and TRBJ1-1; tentative D call: TRBD1 (5 bases). There are 14 residues in the CDR3. CDR1 and CDR2 (germline): SGHVS, FQNEAQ. The CDR3: CASSHGAENTEAFF. The DNA for the CDR3 is TGTGCTAGCAGCCATGGGGCGGAGAACACTGAAGCTTTCTTT.

The chain links TRBV5-1 to TRBJ2-7; D not resolved. Germline values: CDR1 SGHRS, CDR2 YFSETQ. The V gene lost 0 bases and the J gene lost 2 bases, with 9 bases spanning the gap. This CDR3 comprises 14 residues. The CDR3: CASSLDPDTYEQYF. In nucleotides, the CDR3 is TGCGCCAGCAGCTTGGACCCAGATACCTACGAGCAGTACTTC.

The J gene is TRBJ1-1, the V gene TRBV5-1; the D is unclear. Germline lookup yields CDR1 SGHRS and CDR2 YFSETQ. This CDR3 contains 15 residues. Between the trimmed V and J ends, which lost 5 bases and 4 bases, there was a span of 18 bases. The CDR3 region has the DNA TGCGCCAGCAGGTCCTCCCAGGCTCTGGTCACTGAAGCTTTCTTT. This translates into CASRSSQALVTEAFF.

The chain is built from TRBV7-3 and TRBJ2-2; TRBD2 aligns across 8 bases. The CDR3 is 16 residues long. CDR1 and CDR2 from the germline V gene are SGHTA and FQGTGA. V dropped 1 base and J dropped 6; count of bases not matched to a gene: 7. The CDR3 region has the DNA TGTGCCAGCAGCTTAATTTCCGGGGGGGCCTCCGGGGAGCTGTTTTTT. Its translation is CASSLISGGASGELFF.

This chain connects TRBV7-2 to TRBJ2-2; 8 bases are shared with TRBD2. CDR3 size: 15 residues. Looked up from germline, CDR1 is SGHTA and CDR2 is FQGNSA. V dropped 4 bases and J dropped 1; count of bases not matched to a gene: 2. CDR3 in DNA: TGTGCCAGCAGCTACCGGGGGGGGAACACCGGGGAGCTGTTTTTT. It encodes CASSYRGGNTGELFF.

As to this clone: It is unclear where the CDR3 begins or ends on the DNA, so no DNA is shown, and the CDR3 is as TCRdb lists it. The gene calls are TRBV19 and TRBJ1-1. The germline CDR1 and CDR2 sequences are LNHDA and SQIVND (reference sequence). The CDR3 numbers 14 amino acids, ends counted. CDR3: CASSILAGRPEAFF.

This clone came up once. The chain recombines TRBV2 with TRBJ2-2; TRBD1 matches at 8 bases. CDR1 is SNHLY, CDR2 FYNNEI, per germline. Losses at the gene ends were 6 bases for V and 0 bases for J; bases not matched to a gene: 3. This CDR3 has 15 residues. Here the CDR3 DNA reads TGTGCCAGCAGAGGACAGGGCACGAACACCGGGGAGCTGTTTTTT. Encoded protein: CASRGQGTNTGELFF.

The gene calls are TRBV7-2 and TRBJ1-1; 9 nucleotides agree with TRBD1. The CDR3 is 17 residues long. The junction had 17 bases not matched to a gene; V was cut back by 6 bases and J by 6 bases. Germline V gene data show CDR1 as SGHTA and CDR2 as FQGNSA. The CDR3 DNA sequence: TGTGCCAGCAGTTCCGGTCCCGGGACAGGGTTGCGTTCTGAAGCTTTCTTT. Its translation: CASSSGPGTGLRSEAFF.

The chain combines TRBV5-4 with TRBJ2-7; TRBD1 matches 12 bases. The CDR3 extends over 15 amino acids. The ends lost 5 bases at V and 4 bases at J; junction bases unmatched: 7. From germline, CDR1 is SGHNT and CDR2 YYREEE (reference sequence). In nucleotides, the CDR3 is TGTGCCAGCAGTCCCGGGACAGGGGGCCCATACGAGCAGTACTTC. Amino acids: CASSPGTGGPYEQYF.

The genes are TRBV4-3 and TRBJ1-2, with 7 bases identical to TRBD1. The CDR3 spans 13 residues. Germline V CDR1 and CDR2: LGHNA, YSLEER. The V segment lost 4 bases and the J segment 3 bases; nucleotides outside the gene matches: 2. CDR3 sequence (DNA): TGCGCCAGCAGCCCAGACAGGGACTATGGCTACACCTTC. It is translated as CASSPDRDYGYTF.

The chain carries TRBV27 and TRBJ1-5; the D is unclear. Germline loops: CDR1 MNHEY, CDR2 SMNVEV (reference sequence). The CDR3 sequence is 11 residues long. The V end was cut by 5 bases, the J end by 4 bases, with 3 bases between. The CDR3 sequence is CASSLNQPQHF. In DNA form, the CDR3 reads TGTGCCAGCAGTCTTAATCAGCCCCAGCATTTT.

The chain has TRBV6-1 and TRBJ2-7; possibly TRBD1 for D (6 bases). CDR1 MNHNS and CDR2 SASEGT come from the germline V gene. CDR3 length equals 18 residues. V dropped 0 bases and J dropped 4 bases, with 22 bases sitting between them. CDR3 sequence: CASSEAPLGGLVGYEQYF. As DNA, the CDR3 is TGTGCCAGCAGTGAAGCGCCTCTAGGGGGATTAGTCGGGTACGAGCAGTACTTC.

The chain recombines TRBV18 with TRBJ1-2; 11 positions agree with TRBD1. CDR3 length: 15 residues. Germline V gives CDR1 KGHSH, CDR2 LQKENI. V was clipped by 6 bases and J by 7 bases; unmatched bases: 10. The CDR3 here is CASSRDRGSFFGYTF. CDR3 nucleotides: TGTGCCAGCTCTCGGGACAGGGGGAGCTTTTTTGGCTACACCTTC.

The rearrangement links TRBV29-1 to TRBJ2-7; D remains unclear. Trimming shortened V by 4 bases and J by 2 bases, and 12 bases separated the two germline ends. The length of the CDR3 is 13 residues. CDR1 is SQVTM and CDR2 is ANQGSEA in the germline V gene. The CDR3 DNA reads as TGCAGCGTTGTAACGAACGTAGCCTACGAGCAGTACTTC. Amino acids: CSVVTNVAYEQYF.

The chain recombines TRBV7-2 with TRBJ1-1, with TRBD1 matching 7 bases. From germline, CDR1 is SGHTA and CDR2 FQGNSA. This CDR3 is 15 amino acids long. With 5 bases clipped from V and 3 bases from J, the junction kept 9 bases outside the gene matches. CDR3 sequence reads: CASSKTGLGYTEAFF. CDR3 DNA: TGTGCCAGCAGCAAGACAGGGTTGGGGTACACTGAAGCTTTCTTT.

This sequence joins TRBV9 and TRBJ1-4; D not certain. Germline V gene lookup returns CDR1 SGDLS and CDR2 YYNGEE. The CDR3 is made up of 14 amino acids. Trimming removed 3 bases from V and 0 bases from J, with 6 bases in between. CDR3 sequence reads: CASSALATNEKLFF. Written as DNA, the CDR3 is TGTGCCAGCAGCGCCTTAGCAACTAATGAAAAACTGTTTTTT.